The 4 T cell receptor beta chains below come from one sample, sequenced in a study of cytomegalovirus exposure and HLA in healthy donors. In the PCR, 60 Vbeta and 13 Jbeta primers were used. Data came from immunoSEQ multiplex PCR; TCRdb stores just in-frame clones and leaves some out. This sample has 40,000 to 45,000 clones; 51% occur once, and the top ten carry roughly 6%. The source material was PBMCs. The receptor source for this set is a man aged 55 to 69 in good health and CMV-seronegative.

This chain connects TRBV15 to TRBJ2-5; D ambiguous. Trimming cost V 1 base and J 5 bases, with 11 bases left between them. The germline CDR1 and CDR2 sequences are LNHNV and YYDKDF (reference sequence). This CDR3 is 14 amino acids long. CDR3 sequence (DNA): TGTGCCACCAGCAGAGGAAACCACGGGGAGACCCAGTACTTC. This gives the protein CATSRGNHGETQYF. Full variable domain (remainder filled in from reference TRBV15 and TRBJ2-5): DAMVIQNPRYQVTQFGKPVTLSCSQTLNHNVMYWYQQKSSQAPKLLFHYYDKDFNNEADTPDNFQSRRPNTSFCFLDIRSPGLGDTAMYLCATSRGNHGETQYFGPGTRLLVL.

The V gene is TRBV7-2, the J gene TRBJ1-1, with TRBD1 matching over 7 bases. V was pared by 1 base and J by 4 bases, with 6 bases of the junction left unmatched. Per germline, CDR1 SGHTA and CDR2 FQGNSA. The CDR3 sequence is 15 residues long. In nucleotides, the CDR3 is TGTGCCAGCAGCTTAGTAAGGGGGCTGGGCACTGAAGCTTTCTTT. Its protein is CASSLVRGLGTEAFF.

The gene calls are TRBV30 and TRBJ1-5; D gene ambiguous. CDR3 length: 13 residues. The germline gives CDR1 GTSNPN, CDR2 SVGIG (reference sequence). V dropped 4 bases and J dropped 0 bases, with 7 bases sitting between them. The CDR3 sequence: CAWNTNSNQPQHF. In DNA form, the CDR3 reads TGTGCCTGGAACACAAATAGCAATCAGCCCCAGCATTTT.

This chain joins TRBV5-1 and TRBJ2-7, with a possible D match to TRBD2 (6 bases). Trimming stripped 4 bases from V and 6 bases from J, with 11 bases between. CDR3 length equals 12 residues. Germline V gene data show CDR1 as SGHRS and CDR2 as YFSETQ. CDR3 amino acids: CASSPPSAEQYF. The CDR3 DNA reads TGCGCCAGCAGCCCCCCTAGCGCCGAGCAGTACTTC.